A single sample gave rise to the 5 T cell receptor beta chains below, sequenced in a study of T cell changes during pregnancy in multiple sclerosis. Method: immunoSEQ multiplex PCR; TCRdb's copy keeps in-frame clones and lacks some. Among around 56,000 clones listed, roughly nine tenths were seen once. Sequencing used CD4+ T cells from peripheral blood mononuclear cells, obtained in the third trimester of pregnancy. The source of these receptors is a female donor with multiple sclerosis, enrolled in a pregnancy study.

V and J are TRBV6-5 and TRBJ2-7, with 9 bases identical to TRBD1. CDR3 length: 12 residues. In germline, CDR1 is MNHEY, CDR2 SVGAGI. Trimming took 8 bases from V and 5 from J; bases not matched to a gene: 4. CDR3 nucleotide sequence: TGTGCCAGCGGGGACAGGGTAAACGAGCAGTACTTC. Its translation is CASGDRVNEQYF.

The chain is built from TRBV5-1 and TRBJ2-3; tentative D call: TRBD1 (6 bases). V was pared by 0 bases and J by 1 base, with 9 bases between. The CDR3 loop spans 15 amino acids. The V gene's germline CDR1 is SGHRS and CDR2 YFSETQ. The CDR3 region is CASSLGQEGTDTQYF. CDR3 nucleotides: TGCGCCAGCAGCTTGGGACAGGAGGGCACAGATACGCAGTATTTT.

The CDR3 sequence is CASRASGRGTGELFF. The CDR3, as DNA: TGTGCCAGTAGAGCTAGCGGGAGGGGAACCGGGGAGCTGTTTTTT. The chain has TRBV19 and TRBJ2-2, with TRBD2 matching over 12 bases. CDR1 is LNHDA and CDR2 is SQIVND in the germline V gene (reference sequence). CDR3 length: 15 residues. With V trimmed by 6 bases and J by 5 bases, 4 bases remained unmatched.

This sequence joins TRBV19 and TRBJ1-2, with 8 bases aligning to TRBD1. Germline trimming cut 4 bases from V and 4 bases from J; bases unmatched to any gene: 5. Germline assignment: CDR1 LNHDA and CDR2 SQIVND (reference sequence). The CDR3 runs to 14 residues. The CDR3 coding sequence is TGTGCCAGTAGTAGACGGGACAGGCCCTATGGCTACACCTTC. Protein: CASSRRDRPYGYTF.

This clone was seen a single time. V is TRBV5-1 and J is TRBJ2-7; D gene ambiguous. The germline V gene has CDR1 SGHRS and CDR2 YFSETQ. The CDR3 is 13 amino acids. Trimming pared 0 bases from V and 3 bases from J, leaving 7 bases between. The CDR3 here is CASSLETVYEQYF. In nucleotides, the CDR3 is TGCGCCAGCAGCTTGGAAACAGTCTACGAGCAGTACTTC.